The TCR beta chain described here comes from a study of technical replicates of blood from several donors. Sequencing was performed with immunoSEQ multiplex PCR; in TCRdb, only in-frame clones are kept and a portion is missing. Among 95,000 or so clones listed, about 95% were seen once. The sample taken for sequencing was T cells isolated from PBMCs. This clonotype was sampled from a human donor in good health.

As DNA, the CDR3 is TGTGCCAGCAGCTTGCGGGGGAACACTGAAGCTTTCTTT. It yields the protein CASSLRGNTEAFF. The V gene is TRBV7-3, the J gene TRBJ1-1; D is unresolved. V lost 3 bases and J 1 base, leaving 6 bases between the germline ends. This CDR3 spans 13 amino acids. The V gene's germline CDR1 is SGHTA and CDR2 FQGTGA.